This passage covers 20 T cell receptor beta chains from one sample sequenced in a study of tumor and adjacent non-tumor tissue in lung cancer. The library came from three nested PCR rounds adapted from ARM-PCR protocols. TCRdb re-called the multiplex PCR reads through MiXCR, storing one row per CDR3 protein. Among approximately 110,000 distinct CDR3 sequences listed, approximately 82% were seen once. The template was RNA from unsorted bulk tissue. The specimen sequenced was lung tumor tissue. The origin of the receptors is a woman aged 60-75 years with non-small cell lung cancer.

Remarks on this clonotype: A much larger clone differs by one base, so this may be a read error. Here the CDR3 DNA reads TGTGCCAACGGGTTATACAATGAGCAGTTCTTC. The encoded protein is CANGLYNEQFF. The chain combines TRBV5-4 with TRBJ2-1; D is unresolved. CDR1 and CDR2 (germline): SGHNT, YYREEE (reference sequence). V shed 9 bases and J shed 4 bases, with 8 bases lying between them. The length of the CDR3 is 11 residues.

Points on this clonotype: The final CDR3 position lacks the conserved phenylalanine or tryptophan, pointing to a likely read error. This chain connects TRBV4-3 to TRBJ2-1; D not certain. The CDR3 is made up of 14 amino acids. With 0 bases removed from V and 9 bases from J, the gap between germline ends came to 12 bases. Germline V CDR1 and CDR2: LGHNA, YSLEER. In DNA form, the CDR3 reads TGCGCCAGCAGCCAAGAAGGGCCAGGTCGTGAGCAGTTCCTC. Translation: CASSQEGPGREQFL.

Remarks on this clonotype: A read error may explain this, as a much larger clone is one base away. The chain recombines TRBV20-1 with TRBJ2-7, with TRBD2 as a possible D gene (7 bases). Germline V CDR1 and CDR2: DFQATT, SNEGSKA (reference sequence). The CDR3 runs to 13 residues. The CDR3 is CSARDRTGGEPYF. Written as DNA, the CDR3 is TGCAGTGCTAGAGATAGAACGGGGGGCGAGCCGTACTTC.

This clonotype was seen once. A much larger clone lies a single base off, so this may be a read error. The V call is TRBV29-1, the J call TRBJ2-5; TRBD2 is a possible D gene (5 bases). The V end was cut by 2 bases, the J end by 5 bases, with 9 bases between. The CDR3 spans 12 residues. Germline CDR1 reads SQVTM; CDR2 reads ANQGSEA. CDR3 sequence (DNA): TGCAGCGTTGAAAATTCGGGGGAGACCCAGTACTTC. It specifies CSVENSGETQYF.

This clonotype has only one observation. The CDR3 here is CASSYIGEHQPQHF. In DNA, the CDR3 is TGTGCCAGCAGCTACATCGGGGAGCATCAGCCCCAGCATTTT. The chain carries TRBV6-5 and TRBJ1-5; D gene ambiguous. Germline V CDR1 and CDR2: MNHEY, SVGAGI. Trimming stripped 6 bases from V and 5 bases from J, with 14 bases between. The CDR3 sequence is 14 residues long.

This clonotype was seen a handful of times. A single base separates this from a much larger clone, so it may be a read error. V and J are TRBV6-2 or TRBV6-3 and TRBJ1-1, with D possibly being TRBD1 (6 bases). CDR1 MNHEY and CDR2 SVGEGT come from the germline V gene. The CDR3 is made up of 13 amino acids. This CDR3 reads CVSGRGRSTEAFF. The CDR3 DNA is TGTGTCAGCGGAAGGGGGAGAAGCACTGAAGCTTTCTTT.

Only a few counts were recorded for this clonotype. Given a much more abundant clone one base away, this may be a read error. The chain combines TRBV29-1 with TRBJ2-3; D perhaps matches TRBD2 (5 bases). The CDR3 is 13 residues long. Germline lookup yields CDR1 SQVTM and CDR2 ANQGSEA. The V gene lost 4 bases and the J gene lost 2 bases, with 10 bases spanning the gap. CDR3 DNA: TGCAGCGTTGGTGAGGGCCTCACAGATACGCAGTATTTT. Its protein is CSVGEGLTDTQYF.

Remarks on this clonotype: The junction departs from germline at one end; a sequencing error may be responsible. This chain joins TRBV11-2 and TRBJ2-2, with D perhaps TRBD2 (5 bases). CDR1 and CDR2 from the germline V gene are SGHAT and FQNNGV. The CDR3 has 16 residues. CDR3 coding DNA: TGTGCCAGCAGCTTAATGTTGGCGGCGCACACCGGGGAGCTGTTATTT. This translates into CASSLMLAAHTGELLF.

In regard to this clonotype: The final CDR3 position lacks the conserved phenylalanine or tryptophan, pointing to a likely read error. V is TRBV4-3 and J is TRBJ2-1, with 7 bases aligning to TRBD2. The CDR3 is 16 amino acids. With 1 base clipped from V and 4 bases from J, the junction kept 7 bases outside the gene matches. CDR1 is LGHNA, CDR2 YSLEER, per germline. Here the CDR3 reads CASSQGTSGIYNEQFL. The CDR3 nucleotides read TGCGCCAGCAGCCAAGGGACTAGTGGGATTTACAATGAGCAGTTCTTA.

Remarks on this clonotype: One end of the junction does not line up with germline, which may come from a read error. J is TRBJ2-5 and V is TRBV10-3, with D possibly being TRBD1 or TRBD2 (5 bases each). The CDR3 has 13 amino acids. CDR1 and CDR2 from the germline V gene are ENHRY and SYGVKD. The DNA of the CDR3 is TGTGCCATCAGTGAGGGACATGGGGAGACACAGTACTTC. Translated: CAISEGHGETQYF.

As concerns this clonotype: Given a much more abundant clone one base away, this may be a read error. This chain joins TRBV29-1 and TRBJ1-1, with 7 bases fitting TRBD1. Germline V CDR1 and CDR2: SQVTM, ANQGSEA. This CDR3 region has 15 residues. J was trimmed by 0 bases and V by 5 bases; bases with no gene match: 9. CDR3 nucleotide sequence: TGCAGCGTTACCGGACAGGTGGGGATGAACACTGAAGCTTTCTTT. Protein sequence: CSVTGQVGMNTEAFF.

The CDR3 nucleotides read TGTGCCAGCAGCCAATTTGTCCAAGAGACCCAGTACTTC. Residues: CASSQFVQETQYF. The V gene is TRBV14, the J gene TRBJ2-5; D is undetermined. The CDR3 loop spans 13 amino acids. Per germline, CDR1 SGHDN and CDR2 FVKESK. V gave up 2 bases and J gave up 1 base, with 5 bases separating them.

Comment on this clonotype: A read error may explain this, as a much larger clone is one base away. The rearrangement joins TRBV5-1 to TRBJ2-3; D may be TRBD2 (6 bases). CDR1 and CDR2 from the germline V gene are SGHRS and YFSETQ. This CDR3 is built from 13 residues. The DNA for the CDR3 is TGCGCCAACAGCCCGGGGGACACAGATACGCAGTATTTT. Translating it yields CANSPGDTDTQYF.

Many counts were recorded for this clonotype. The chain employs TRBV6-1 and TRBJ1-3; D remains unclear. CDR1 and CDR2 from the germline V gene are MNHNS and SASEGT. This CDR3 contains 16 residues. The V end was cut by 5 bases, the J end by 0 bases, with 14 bases between. As DNA, the CDR3 is TGTGCCAGCAGTCCGGGGTCGGGCCTCTCTGGAAACACCATATATTTT. Its translation: CASSPGSGLSGNTIYF.

Of note for this clonotype: One junction end does not reproduce the germline sequence, and a read error may be involved. V is TRBV11-2 and J is TRBJ2-7; no clear D. Germline V gene data show CDR1 as SGHAT and CDR2 as FQNNGV. The CDR3 is 13 amino acids. The CDR3 nucleotides are TGTGCCAGCAGCCCGTTGACGGATGGAGTGCAGAACTTC. Its translation is CASSPLTDGVQNF.

The sample holds many counts of this clonotype. The rearrangement joins TRBV12-5 to TRBJ2-1, with 12 bases lining up with TRBD2. V was pared by 6 bases and J by 10 bases, with 7 bases of the junction left unmatched. CDR3 size: 14 residues. CDR1 and CDR2 (germline): LGHNT, FRNRAP. The CDR3 DNA reads TGTGCTAGTGGCCCGACTAGCGGGAGTCGGGAGCAGTTCTTC. This codes for CASGPTSGSREQFF. The full variable domain, rest sourced from reference TRBV12-5 and TRBJ2-1, is DARVTQTPRHKVTEMGQEVTMRCQPILGHNTVFWYRQTMMQGLELLAYFRNRAPLDDSGMPKDRFSAEMPDATLATLKIQPSEPRDSAVYFCASGPTSGSREQFFGPGTRLTVL.

Concerning this clonotype: A much larger clone is a single base away; this may be a read error. The chain carries TRBV6-1 and TRBJ2-3; 7 bases agree with TRBD2. This CDR3 has 15 amino acids. CDR1 is MNHNS, CDR2 SASEGT, per germline. CDR3 region: CASSEVAGVGDMQYF. In DNA form, the CDR3 reads TGTGCCAGCAGTGAAGTTGCGGGAGTGGGAGATATGCAGTATTTT.

With respect to this clonotype: This may stem from a read error, because a much larger clone lies one nucleotide away. The V and J genes are TRBV5-4 and TRBJ2-3; D call uncertain. This CDR3 is built from 15 residues. Germline CDR1 SGHNT, CDR2 YYREEE (reference sequence). Here the CDR3 DNA reads TGTGCCAACAGCTTGAGGTCAACTAGCACAGATACGCAGTATTTT. Translating it yields CANSLRSTSTDTQYF.

Regarding this clonotype: The CDR3 does not end in the conserved phenylalanine or tryptophan, so this is likely a read error. CDR3: CARSYTQHRANTGELFY. The CDR3, as DNA: TGTGCCAGGAGTTACACCCAACATAGGGCCAACACCGGGGAGCTGTTTTAT. The chain employs TRBV6-2 or TRBV6-3 and TRBJ2-2, with D unresolved. Germline V CDR1 and CDR2: MNHEY, SVGEGT. The CDR3 is made up of 17 amino acids.

This clonotype came up once. No conserved phenylalanine or tryptophan ends this CDR3, so it is likely a read error. This sequence joins TRBV4-3 and TRBJ2-1; possibly TRBD1 for D (6 bases). V was cut by 7 bases and J by 7 bases, with 20 bases left in between. The CDR3 sequence is 15 residues long. CDR1 LGHNA and CDR2 YSLEER come from the germline V gene. The CDR3 nucleotides are TGCGCCAGCAACCTAGATCCAAGGGGGATGAATGAGCAGTTCTAC. Protein product: CASNLDPRGMNEQFY.